This T cell receptor beta chain comes out of a study of CD8 T cells in ankylosing spondylitis. TCRdb reprocessed the 5' RACE reads with MiXCR, giving one entry per CDR3 protein. There are around 120,000 distinct CDR3 sequences in the sample; approximately 14% occur only once, and 2.5% to 3% lies in the top ten. This clonotype was counted at least ten times. Its antigen is undetermined. Study outcomes and limitations: Significant enrichment of disease-linked clones was reported in matched ankylosing spondylitis synovial fluid.

The material sequenced was blood, either unsorted or a sorted T cell fraction (not recorded which). The TCR was taken from a female donor with ankylosing spondylitis or in good health (not recorded which).

CDR3 residues: CASSQGQGATEAFF. The CDR3 coding sequence is TGCGCCAGCAGCCAGGGACAGGGGGCAACTGAAGCTTTCTTT. The chain couples TRBV5-1 to TRBJ1-1, with 12 bases aligning to TRBD1. Germline V lookup: CDR1 SGHRS, CDR2 YFSETQ. This CDR3 is built from 14 residues. The J segment lost 5 bases and the V segment lost 4 bases, leaving 3 bases of the junction unmatched.